The entry that follows covers one T cell receptor (beta chain) sequence. Antigen: not known. The sample is drawn from a study of cytomegalovirus exposure and HLA in healthy donors. General study results and limits: Within an earlier analysis, most TCR beta V segments proved productive either about 90% or about 30% of the time. In a later analysis, TCR beta V- and J-gene trimming was associated with a missense DCLRE1C variant. HLA-A and HLA-B allele assignments for most subjects were reportedly predicted accurately using TCR beta sequences.

Primers for the PCR totalled 60 Vbeta and 13 Jbeta. The data were produced by immunoSEQ multiplex PCR, yet TCRdb's version contains in-frame clones alone and is incomplete. The data show some 140,000 clones, approximately 80% seen once. Germline lookup yields CDR1 SEHNR and CDR2 FQNEAQ (reference sequence). This CDR3 is 11 amino acids long. This TCR derives from a man aged 25-45 years in good health and CMV-seronegative. Sequenced: PBMCs. V usage is TRBV7-9 and J usage is TRBJ2-5; D not resolved. With the DNA end fitting TRBJ2-7 better, the J assignment may be wrong. CDR3 in amino acids: CASSLNYEQYF. The CDR3 coding sequence is TGTGCCAGCAGCTTAAACTACGAGCAGTACTTC.